This T cell receptor (beta chain) came from a study of cytomegalovirus exposure and HLA in healthy donors. 13 Jbeta primers and 60 Vbeta primers were used for the PCR. This table comes from immunoSEQ multiplex PCR, and its TCRdb copy is limited to in-frame clones, with some not included. Here the sample spans approximately 210,000 clones, about 80% being singletons. J lost 5 bases, V lost 3 bases, and 7 bases had no gene match. Germline lookup yields CDR1 KGHSH and CDR2 LQKENI. The CDR3 is 15 residues long. J is TRBJ1-1 and V is TRBV18; 9 bases map to TRBD1. Sequenced input: PBMCs. The clonotype originates from a woman aged 45 to 65 in good health and CMV-seropositive. The CDR3 bases are TGTGCCAGCTCACCGATCGGACAGGGGATAACTGAAGCTTTCTTT. As protein: CASSPIGQGITEAFF.